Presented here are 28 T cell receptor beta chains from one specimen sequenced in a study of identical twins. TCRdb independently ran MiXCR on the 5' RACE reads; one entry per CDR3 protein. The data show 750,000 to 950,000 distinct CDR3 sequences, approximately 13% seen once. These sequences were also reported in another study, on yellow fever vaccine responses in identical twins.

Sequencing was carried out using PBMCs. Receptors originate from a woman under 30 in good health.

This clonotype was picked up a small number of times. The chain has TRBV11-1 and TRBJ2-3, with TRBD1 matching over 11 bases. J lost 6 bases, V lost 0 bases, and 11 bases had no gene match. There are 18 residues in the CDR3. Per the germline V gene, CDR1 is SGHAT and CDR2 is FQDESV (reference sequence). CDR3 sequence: CASSLAPGQGAVSDTQYF. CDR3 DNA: TGTGCCAGCAGCTTAGCTCCCGGACAGGGGGCCGTGAGTGATACGCAGTATTTT. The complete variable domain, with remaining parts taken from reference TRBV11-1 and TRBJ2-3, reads EAEVAQSPRYKITEKSQAVAFWCDPISGHATLYWYRQILGQGPELLVQFQDESVVDDSQLPKDRFSAERLKGVDSTLKIQPAELGDSAMYLCASSLAPGQGAVSDTQYFGPGTRLTVL.

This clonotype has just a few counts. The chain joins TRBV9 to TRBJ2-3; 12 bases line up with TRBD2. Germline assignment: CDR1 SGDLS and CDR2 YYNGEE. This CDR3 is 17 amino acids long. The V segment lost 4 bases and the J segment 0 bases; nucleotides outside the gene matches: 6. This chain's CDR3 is CASSRTTSGGSTDTQYF. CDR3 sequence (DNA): TGTGCCAGCAGCCGAACTACTAGCGGGGGGAGCACAGATACGCAGTATTTT.

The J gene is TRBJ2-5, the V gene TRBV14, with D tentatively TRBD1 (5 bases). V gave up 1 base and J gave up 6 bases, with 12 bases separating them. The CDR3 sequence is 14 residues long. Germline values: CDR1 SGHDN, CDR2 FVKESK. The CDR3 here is CASSQAAGLKTQYF. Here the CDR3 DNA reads TGTGCCAGCAGCCAAGCTGCAGGGTTGAAGACCCAGTACTTC.

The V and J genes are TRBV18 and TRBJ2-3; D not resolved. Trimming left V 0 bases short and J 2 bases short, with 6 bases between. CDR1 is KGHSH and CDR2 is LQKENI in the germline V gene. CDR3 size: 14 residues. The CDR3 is CASSPPEFTDTQYF. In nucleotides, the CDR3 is TGTGCCAGCTCACCACCAGAATTCACAGATACGCAGTATTTT.

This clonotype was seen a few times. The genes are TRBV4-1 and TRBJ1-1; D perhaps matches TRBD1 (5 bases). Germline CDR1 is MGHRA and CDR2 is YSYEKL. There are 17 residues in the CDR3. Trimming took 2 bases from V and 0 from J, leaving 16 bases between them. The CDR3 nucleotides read TGCGCCAGCAGCCAAAGGGGACGGAACGAATTGAACACTGAAGCTTTCTTT. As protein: CASSQRGRNELNTEAFF.

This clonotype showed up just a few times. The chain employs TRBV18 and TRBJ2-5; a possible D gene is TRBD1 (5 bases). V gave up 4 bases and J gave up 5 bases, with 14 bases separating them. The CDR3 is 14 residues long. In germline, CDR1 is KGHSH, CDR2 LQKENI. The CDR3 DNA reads TGTGCCAGCTCACTGCAGGACAAAACGGAGACCCAGTACTTC. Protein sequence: CASSLQDKTETQYF.

CDR3 residues: CASSASPYWPYEQYV. Here the CDR3 DNA reads TGTGCCAGCAGTGCCTCCCCTTACTGGCCCTACGAGCAGTACGTC. J is TRBJ2-7 and V is TRBV6-1; D unresolved. V lost 4 bases and J lost 2, with 15 bases in between. The CDR3 runs to 15 residues. Germline CDR1 reads MNHNS; CDR2 reads SASEGT.

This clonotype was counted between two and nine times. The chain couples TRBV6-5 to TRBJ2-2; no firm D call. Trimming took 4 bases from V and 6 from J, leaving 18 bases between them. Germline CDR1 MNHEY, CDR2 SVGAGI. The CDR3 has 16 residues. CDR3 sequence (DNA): TGTGCCAGCAGTTCGGTTCACCGCCAATCGTCCGGGGAGCTGTTTTTT. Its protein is CASSSVHRQSSGELFF.

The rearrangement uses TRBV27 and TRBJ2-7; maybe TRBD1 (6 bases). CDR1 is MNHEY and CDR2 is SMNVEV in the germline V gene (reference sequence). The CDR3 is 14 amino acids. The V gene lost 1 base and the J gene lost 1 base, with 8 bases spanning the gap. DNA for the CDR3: TGTGCCAGCAGTTTATTCGGACAGTCCTACGAGCAGTACTTC. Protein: CASSLFGQSYEQYF.

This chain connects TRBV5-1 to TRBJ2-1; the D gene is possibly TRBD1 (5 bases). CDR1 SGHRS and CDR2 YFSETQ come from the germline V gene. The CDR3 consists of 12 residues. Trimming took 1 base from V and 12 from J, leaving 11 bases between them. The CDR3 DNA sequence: TGCGCCAGCAGCTTGTTAGGGGTTTGGCAGTTCTTC. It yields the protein CASSLLGVWQFF.

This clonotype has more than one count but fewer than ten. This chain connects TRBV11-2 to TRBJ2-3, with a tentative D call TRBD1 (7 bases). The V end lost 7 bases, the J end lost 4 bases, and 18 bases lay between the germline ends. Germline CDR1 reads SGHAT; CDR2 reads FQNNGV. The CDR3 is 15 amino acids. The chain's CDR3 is CASKRIQGGADTQYF. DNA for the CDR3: TGTGCCAGCAAAAGAATCCAGGGGGGCGCAGATACGCAGTATTTT. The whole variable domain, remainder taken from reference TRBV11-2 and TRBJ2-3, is EAGVAQSPRYKIIEKRQSVAFWCNPISGHATLYWYQQILGQGPKLLIQFQNNGVVDDSQLPKDRFSAERLKGVDSTLKIQPAKLEDSAVYLCASKRIQGGADTQYFGPGTRLTVL.

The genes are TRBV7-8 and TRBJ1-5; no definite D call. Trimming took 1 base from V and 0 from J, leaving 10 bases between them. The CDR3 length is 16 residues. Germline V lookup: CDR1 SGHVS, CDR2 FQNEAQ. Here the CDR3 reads CASSLEVGHSNQPQHF. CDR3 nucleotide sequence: TGTGCCAGCAGCTTAGAGGTCGGTCATAGCAATCAGCCCCAGCATTTT.

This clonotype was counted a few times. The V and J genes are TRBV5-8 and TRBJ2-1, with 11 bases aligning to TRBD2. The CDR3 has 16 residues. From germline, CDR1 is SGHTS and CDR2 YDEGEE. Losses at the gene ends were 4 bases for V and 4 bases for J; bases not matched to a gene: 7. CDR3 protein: CASSSRASGGYNEQFF. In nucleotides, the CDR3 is TGTGCCAGCAGCAGTAGGGCTAGCGGGGGGTACAATGAGCAGTTCTTC.

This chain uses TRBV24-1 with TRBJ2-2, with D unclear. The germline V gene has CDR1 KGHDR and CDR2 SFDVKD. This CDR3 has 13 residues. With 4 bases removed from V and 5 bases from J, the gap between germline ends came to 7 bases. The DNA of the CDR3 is TGTGCCACCAGTGAGACCGTAACCGGGGAGCTGTTTTTT. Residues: CATSETVTGELFF.

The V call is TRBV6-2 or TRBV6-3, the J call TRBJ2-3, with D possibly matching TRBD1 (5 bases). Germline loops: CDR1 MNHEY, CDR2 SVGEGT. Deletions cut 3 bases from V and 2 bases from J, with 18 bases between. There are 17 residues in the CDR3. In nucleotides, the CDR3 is TGTGCCAGCAGTTATCCCCGCATTCAGGGTTTCACAGATACGCAGTATTTT. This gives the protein CASSYPRIQGFTDTQYF.

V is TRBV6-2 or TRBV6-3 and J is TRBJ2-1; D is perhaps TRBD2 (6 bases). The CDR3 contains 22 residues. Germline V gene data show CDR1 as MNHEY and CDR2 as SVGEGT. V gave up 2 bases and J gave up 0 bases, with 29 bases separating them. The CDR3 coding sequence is TGTGCCAGCAGTTACCTGGGCATAGGGATTTCTCTAGCGTCACGCTCCTACAATGAGCAGTTCTTC. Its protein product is CASSYLGIGISLASRSYNEQFF.

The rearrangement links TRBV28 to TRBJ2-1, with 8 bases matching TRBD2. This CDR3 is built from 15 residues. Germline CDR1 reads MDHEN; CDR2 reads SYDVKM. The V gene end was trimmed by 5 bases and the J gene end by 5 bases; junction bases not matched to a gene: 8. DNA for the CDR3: TGTGCCAGCAGTCCCGGGAGTAGCGGGGACAATGAGCAGTTCTTC. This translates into CASSPGSSGDNEQFF. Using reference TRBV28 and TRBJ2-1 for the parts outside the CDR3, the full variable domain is DVKVTQSSRYLVKRTGEKVFLECVQDMDHENMFWYRQDPGLGLRLIYFSYDVKMKEKGDIPEGYSVSREKKERFSLILESASTNQTSMYLCASSPGSSGDNEQFFGPGTRLTVL.

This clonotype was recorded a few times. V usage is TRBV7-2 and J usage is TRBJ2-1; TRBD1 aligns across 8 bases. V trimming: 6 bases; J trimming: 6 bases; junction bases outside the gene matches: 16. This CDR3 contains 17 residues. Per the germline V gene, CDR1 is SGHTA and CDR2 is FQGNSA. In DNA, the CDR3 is TGTGCCAGCAGTAAACTCCAGGGGGCGAGTATTGGCAATGAGCAGTTCTTC. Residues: CASSKLQGASIGNEQFF.

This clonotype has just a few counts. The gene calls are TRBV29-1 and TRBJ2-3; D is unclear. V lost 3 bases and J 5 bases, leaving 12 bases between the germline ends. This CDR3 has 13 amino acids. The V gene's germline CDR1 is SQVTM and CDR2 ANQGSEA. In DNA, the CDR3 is TGCAGCGTTGATGGCCAAACGGGAGATACGCAGTATTTT. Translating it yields CSVDGQTGDTQYF.

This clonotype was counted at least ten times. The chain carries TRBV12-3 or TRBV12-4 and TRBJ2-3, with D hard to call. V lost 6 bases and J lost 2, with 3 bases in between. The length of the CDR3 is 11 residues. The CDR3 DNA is TGTGCCAGCAGGCTCACAGATACGCAGTATTTT. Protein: CASRLTDTQYF.

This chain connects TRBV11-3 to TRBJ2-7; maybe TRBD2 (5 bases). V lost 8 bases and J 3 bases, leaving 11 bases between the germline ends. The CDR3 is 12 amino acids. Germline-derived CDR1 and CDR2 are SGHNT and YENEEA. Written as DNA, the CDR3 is TGTGCCAGCGGGAGCGGAGGCTACGAGCAGTACTTC. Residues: CASGSGGYEQYF.

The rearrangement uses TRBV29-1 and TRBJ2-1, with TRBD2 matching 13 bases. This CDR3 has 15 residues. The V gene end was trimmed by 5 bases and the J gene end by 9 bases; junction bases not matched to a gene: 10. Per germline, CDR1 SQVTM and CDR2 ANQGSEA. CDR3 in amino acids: CSVPFWTSGGGEQFF. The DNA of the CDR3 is TGCAGCGTTCCCTTCTGGACTAGCGGGGGTGGTGAGCAGTTCTTC.

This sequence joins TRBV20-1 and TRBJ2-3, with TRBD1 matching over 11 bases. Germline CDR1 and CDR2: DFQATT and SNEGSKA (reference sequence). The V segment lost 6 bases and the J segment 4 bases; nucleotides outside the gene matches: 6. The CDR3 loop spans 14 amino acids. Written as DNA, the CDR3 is TGCAGTGCGCCGGGACAGGGGGTCGCAGATACGCAGTATTTT. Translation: CSAPGQGVADTQYF.

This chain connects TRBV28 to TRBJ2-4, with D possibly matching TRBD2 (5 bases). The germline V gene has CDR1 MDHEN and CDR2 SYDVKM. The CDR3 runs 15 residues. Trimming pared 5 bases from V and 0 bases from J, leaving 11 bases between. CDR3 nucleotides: TGTGCCAGCAGTGCGACTACCCTAGCCAAAAACATTCAGTACTTC. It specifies CASSATTLAKNIQYF. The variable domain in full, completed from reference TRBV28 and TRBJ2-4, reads DVKVTQSSRYLVKRTGEKVFLECVQDMDHENMFWYRQDPGLGLRLIYFSYDVKMKEKGDIPEGYSVSREKKERFSLILESASTNQTSMYLCASSATTLAKNIQYFGAGTRLSVL.

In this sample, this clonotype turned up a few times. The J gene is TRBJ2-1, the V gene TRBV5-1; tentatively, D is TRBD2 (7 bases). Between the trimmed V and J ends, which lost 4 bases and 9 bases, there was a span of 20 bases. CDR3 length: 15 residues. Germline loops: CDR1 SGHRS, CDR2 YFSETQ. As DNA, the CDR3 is TGCGCCAGCAGCCCCGTCGGGCTAGCGGACAGTGAGCAGTTCTTC. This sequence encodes CASSPVGLADSEQFF. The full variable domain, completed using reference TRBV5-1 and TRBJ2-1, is KAGVTQTPRYLIKTRGQQVTLSCSPISGHRSVSWYQQTPGQGLQFLFEYFSETQRNKGNFPGRFSGRQFSNSRSEMNVSTLELGDSALYLCASSPVGLADSEQFFGPGTRLTVL.

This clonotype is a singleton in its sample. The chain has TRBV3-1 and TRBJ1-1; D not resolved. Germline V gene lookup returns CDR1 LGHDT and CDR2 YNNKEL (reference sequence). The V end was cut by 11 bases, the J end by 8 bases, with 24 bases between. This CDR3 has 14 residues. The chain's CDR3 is CASSQQPSGSEAFF. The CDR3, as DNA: TGTGCCTCCTCCCAGCAGCCCTCGGGGTCGGAAGCTTTCTTT.

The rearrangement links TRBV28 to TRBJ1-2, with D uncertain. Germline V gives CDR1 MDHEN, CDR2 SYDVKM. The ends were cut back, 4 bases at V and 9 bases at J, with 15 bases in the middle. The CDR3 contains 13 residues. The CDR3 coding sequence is TGTGCCAGCAGTTCGACCCCACCTAACAGCTACACCTTC. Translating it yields CASSSTPPNSYTF.

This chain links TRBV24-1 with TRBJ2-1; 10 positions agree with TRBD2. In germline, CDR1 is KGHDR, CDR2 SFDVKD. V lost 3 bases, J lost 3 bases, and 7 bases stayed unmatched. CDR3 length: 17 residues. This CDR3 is CATSDHVASGSYNEQFF. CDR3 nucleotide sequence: TGTGCCACCAGTGATCATGTGGCTAGCGGGAGCTACAATGAGCAGTTCTTC.